This TCR beta chain was sequenced during a study of graft-versus-host responses after intestinal transplantation. Clones were read by immunoSEQ multiplex PCR, and TCRdb kept only the in-frame ones, dropping some. The table has approximately 70,000 clones, roughly 92% seen once. This TCR was sampled from a human patient who received an intestinal transplant, so some T cells may come from the graft donor. The sample here was bone marrow, taken 700 to 850 days after intestinal transplantation.

The CDR3 nucleotides read TGTGCCAGCAGTAATGGACCTAATCAGCCCCAGCATTTT. The encoded protein is CASSNGPNQPQHF. The J gene is TRBJ1-5, the V gene TRBV6-5; D not certain. The CDR3 runs to 13 residues. V was shortened by 5 bases and J by 4 bases, with 9 bases between the two germline ends. CDR1 MNHEY and CDR2 SVGAGI come from the germline V gene.